This TCR beta chain stems from a study of T-cell reconstitution after alpha-beta-depleted transplantation in children. Preparation of the TCRbeta library was carried out with unique molecular identifiers. TCRdb used MiXCR to reprocess the PCR reads, holding one entry per CDR3 protein. The data show about 980,000 distinct CDR3 sequences, roughly 29% seen once. CDR1 and CDR2 (germline): SNHLY, FYNNEI. V trimming: 5 bases; J trimming: 2 bases; junction bases outside the gene matches: 5. The CDR3 length is 14 residues. The TCR was taken from a boy in the first two years of life who had a stem cell transplant for SCID, so the T cells may come from the graft donor. Sequenced here: PBMCs, mostly from graft donor cells, sampled 360 days after TCRalphabeta/CD19-depleted stem cell transplant. The chain uses TRBV2 and TRBJ2-7, with TRBD1 matching over 8 bases. CDR3 nucleotides: TGTGCCAGCAGTTATAACAGGGGGGCCTACGAGCAGTACTTC. Its protein is CASSYNRGAYEQYF.